This entry lists 29 T cell receptor beta chains sequenced from one sample in a study of identical twins. One entry per CDR3 protein results from TCRdb running MiXCR on the 5' RACE reads. The data contain some 460,000 distinct CDR3 sequences, 13% to 15% of them seen just once; the ten biggest clones take up approximately 0.52%. These same records also appear under a second study, on yellow fever vaccine responses in identical twins.

The sequencing input was CD4+ T cells sorted from blood. The receptors derive from a woman between 18 and 30 years old in good health.

The CDR3, as DNA: TGCAGTGCTAGTGCTTTGGGACAGGGGGGGACAGATACGCAGTATTTT. Its protein product is CSASALGQGGTDTQYF. V is TRBV20-1 and J is TRBJ2-3, with TRBD1 identical over 11 bases. Germline values: CDR1 DFQATT, CDR2 SNEGSKA (reference sequence). V lost 3 bases to trimming and J lost 3 bases; unmatched junction nucleotides: 8. This CDR3 has 16 amino acids.

The rearrangement uses TRBV5-1 and TRBJ2-7; 7 positions match TRBD1. V lost 4 bases, J lost 6 bases, and 13 bases stayed unmatched. There are 15 residues in the CDR3. Germline V gene sequence: CDR1 SGHRS, CDR2 YFSETQ. CDR3 amino acids: CASSGGQGVSGEQYF. DNA of the CDR3: TGCGCCAGCAGCGGTGGGCAGGGGGTATCCGGCGAGCAGTACTTC.

This clonotype was counted between two and nine times. V usage is TRBV6-5 and J usage is TRBJ1-3; perhaps TRBD1 as D (5 bases). Germline V gives CDR1 MNHEY, CDR2 SVGAGI. V shed 2 bases and J shed 3 bases, with 11 bases lying between them. The CDR3 runs 15 residues. This CDR3 reads CASSYQGALGNTIYF. DNA of the CDR3: TGTGCCAGCAGTTACCAAGGGGCGCTTGGAAACACCATATATTTT.

The sample holds a few counts of this clonotype. This chain uses TRBV7-6 with TRBJ2-2; 7 nucleotides align to TRBD2. V lost 7 bases and J lost 8; bases outside the gene matches: 4. This CDR3 has 12 residues. Germline V gene sequence: CDR1 SGHVS, CDR2 FNYEAQ. For the CDR3, the DNA is TGTGCCAGCACCCTCGGGGGGGGGGAGCTGTTTTTT. Protein product: CASTLGGGELFF.

The table lists this clonotype with a few counts. The DNA of the CDR3 is TGCAGCGTCCGCTGGGGGACGAACACTGAAGCTTTCTTT. Its protein is CSVRWGTNTEAFF. The rearrangement uses TRBV29-1 and TRBJ1-1; possibly TRBD1 for D (5 bases). Germline CDR1 reads SQVTM; CDR2 reads ANQGSEA. There are 13 residues in the CDR3. V dropped 6 bases and J dropped 1 base, with 12 bases sitting between them.

This clonotype has a handful of counts. V gene TRBV12-3 or TRBV12-4 combines with J gene TRBJ1-1; D is unclear. V dropped 6 bases and J dropped 0 bases, with 14 bases sitting between them. The CDR3 has 15 amino acids. The CDR3 loop reads CASSPGRQMNTEAFF. CDR3 nucleotide sequence: TGTGCCAGCAGCCCCGGACGGCAAATGAACACTGAAGCTTTCTTT.

The J gene is TRBJ1-1, the V gene TRBV28; D remains ambiguous. CDR1 and CDR2 from the germline V gene are MDHEN and SYDVKM. Trimming left V 1 base short and J 2 bases short, with 8 bases between. The CDR3 runs to 14 residues. CDR3 sequence (DNA): TGTGCCAGCAGTTTATCTCTAGTAAACACTGAAGCTTTCTTT. This sequence encodes CASSLSLVNTEAFF.

This clonotype was found a few times. This chain joins TRBV4-3 and TRBJ1-2; a weak D match, TRBD1 (6 bases). The CDR3 runs to 15 residues. Germline-derived CDR1 and CDR2 are LGHNA and YSLEER. V was clipped by 0 bases and J by 7 bases, with 15 bases between them. The DNA for the CDR3 is TGCGCCAGCAGCCAAGACGGCAGGGGAGAAGTTGGCTACACCTTC. This sequence encodes CASSQDGRGEVGYTF.

This clonotype was seen a few times. The V gene is TRBV6-1, the J gene TRBJ1-1; TRBD1 matches 7 bases. The CDR3 totals 14 residues. Unmatched junction bases numbered 7, after V lost 6 bases and J lost 3 bases. Germline V CDR1 and CDR2: MNHNS, SASEGT. The CDR3 nucleotides are TGTGCCAGCAGGGATGGACAGGCCCACACTGAAGCTTTCTTT. Amino acid sequence: CASRDGQAHTEAFF.

This clonotype was seen only a few times. The chain couples TRBV9 to TRBJ1-6, with a tentative D call TRBD1 (6 bases). Germline V gives CDR1 SGDLS, CDR2 YYNGEE. Trimming pared 0 bases from V and 10 bases from J, leaving 11 bases between. The CDR3 consists of 14 residues. The CDR3 nucleotides read TGTGCCAGCAGCGTAGGACAGGCTGGGTCACCCCTCCACTTT. This sequence encodes CASSVGQAGSPLHF.

A note on this clonotype: Since a much larger clone is just one base distant, this may be a read error. The CDR3 protein is CASSLQPGELFF. CDR3 nucleotide sequence: TGTGCCAGCAGTTTACAGCCCGGGGAGCTGTTTTTT. The chain joins TRBV27 to TRBJ2-2; D call uncertain. Germline lookup yields CDR1 MNHEY and CDR2 SMNVEV (reference sequence). The V end was cut by 2 bases, the J end by 6 bases, with 4 bases between. The CDR3 extends over 12 amino acids.

This chain uses TRBV4-2 with TRBJ1-3; D gene unclear. With 0 bases removed from V and 8 bases from J, the gap between germline ends came to 8 bases. This CDR3 has 13 residues. Germline V gene data show CDR1 as LGHNA and CDR2 as YNFKEQ. This CDR3 is CASSQDGIYTIYF. CDR3 nucleotide sequence: TGTGCCAGCAGCCAAGATGGCATTTACACCATATATTTT.

This clonotype has only a few counts. This chain uses TRBV6-1 with TRBJ2-7; TRBD1 aligns across 7 bases. Germline V gives CDR1 MNHNS, CDR2 SASEGT. With V trimmed by 1 base and J by 2 bases, 2 bases remained unmatched. CDR3 length: 14 amino acids. CDR3 in amino acids: CASSEVGQAYEQYF. In DNA, the CDR3 is TGTGCCAGCAGTGAAGTCGGACAGGCCTACGAGCAGTACTTC.

This clonotype appeared a few times. V gene TRBV20-1 combines with J gene TRBJ2-1; D gene uncertain. Germline CDR1 is DFQATT and CDR2 is SNEGSKA (reference sequence). V lost 6 bases and J lost 0, with 12 bases in between. The CDR3 extends over 14 amino acids. This CDR3 is CSAHKTSSYNEQFF. As DNA, the CDR3 is TGCAGTGCCCACAAGACGAGCTCCTACAATGAGCAGTTCTTC.

This clonotype was observed a handful of times. The rearrangement uses TRBV7-2 and TRBJ2-2; 7 nucleotides line up with TRBD1. Germline loops: CDR1 SGHTA, CDR2 FQGNSA. CDR3 length equals 16 residues. With V trimmed by 5 bases and J by 2 bases, 8 bases remained unmatched. Here the CDR3 DNA reads TGTGCCAGCAGCCCGGGACAGCGAATCAACACCGGGGAGCTGTTTTTT. It encodes CASSPGQRINTGELFF.

This clonotype was seen at least ten times. This chain connects TRBV6-5 to TRBJ2-2; D is uncertain. Trimming took off 0 bases at V and 7 bases at J, with 9 bases between the two ends. This CDR3 has 14 amino acids. The germline CDR1 and CDR2 sequences are MNHEY and SVGAGI. The CDR3 sequence is CASSYSWGIGELFF. DNA of the CDR3: TGTGCCAGCAGTTACTCTTGGGGTATCGGGGAGCTGTTTTTT.

This clonotype has at least ten counts. The chain recombines TRBV5-1 with TRBJ1-2; possibly TRBD1 for D (5 bases). The V gene lost 4 bases and the J gene lost 4 bases, with 14 bases spanning the gap. CDR3 length: 14 residues. Germline lookup yields CDR1 SGHRS and CDR2 YFSETQ. Here the CDR3 reads CASSPADSVYGYTF. CDR3 coding DNA: TGCGCCAGCAGCCCCGCTGACAGTGTCTATGGCTACACCTTC. The whole variable domain, remainder taken from reference TRBV5-1 and TRBJ1-2, is KAGVTQTPRYLIKTRGQQVTLSCSPISGHRSVSWYQQTPGQGLQFLFEYFSETQRNKGNFPGRFSGRQFSNSRSEMNVSTLELGDSALYLCASSPADSVYGYTFGSGTRLTVV.

This clonotype was observed a handful of times. The chain uses TRBV4-3 and TRBJ2-1; D not certain. Deletions cut 4 bases from V and 3 bases from J, with 13 bases between. The CDR3 loop spans 15 amino acids. CDR1 and CDR2 (germline): LGHNA, YSLEER. The CDR3 DNA reads as TGCGCCAGCAGCCGAACTATTGACTTCTACAATGAGCAGTTCTTC. Protein sequence: CASSRTIDFYNEQFF.

This clonotype was detected only a few times. The chain uses TRBV28 and TRBJ1-5, with D unresolved. The V gene lost 6 bases and the J gene lost 1 base, with 4 bases spanning the gap. Germline values: CDR1 MDHEN, CDR2 SYDVKM. CDR3 length: 12 amino acids. The CDR3 protein is CASRESNQPQHF. The CDR3 coding sequence is TGTGCCAGCAGGGAAAGCAATCAGCCCCAGCATTTT.

This rearrangement joins TRBV10-3 to TRBJ2-3; D is possibly TRBD2 (5 bases). The germline V gene encodes CDR1 ENHRY and CDR2 SYGVKD. CDR3 length: 13 residues. The V end was cut by 5 bases, the J end by 5 bases, with 11 bases between. The CDR3 region is CAISRRAEDTQYF. Written as DNA, the CDR3 is TGTGCCATCAGTCGGCGGGCCGAAGATACGCAGTATTTT.

In its sample, this clonotype was seen a few times. The chain combines TRBV29-1 with TRBJ2-2; 7 nucleotides line up with TRBD2. V trimming: 4 bases; J trimming: 5 bases; junction bases outside the gene matches: 10. CDR3 length: 15 amino acids. Germline V gene sequence: CDR1 SQVTM, CDR2 ANQGSEA. In DNA, the CDR3 is TGCAGCGTTGGGGGCGGGAGAGTAGGAACCGGGGAGCTGTTTTTT. It encodes CSVGGGRVGTGELFF.

The V and J genes are TRBV27 and TRBJ2-1, with TRBD1 matching 8 bases. Looked up from germline, CDR1 is MNHEY and CDR2 is SMNVEV (reference sequence). CDR3 length: 14 residues. The trim removed 3 bases at V and 9 bases at J, leaving 7 bases unmatched. In nucleotides, the CDR3 is TGTGCCAGCAGTTTGACGATACAGGGGGGTGAGCAGTTCTTC. This encodes CASSLTIQGGEQFF.

This clonotype was seen repeatedly, ten times or more. J is TRBJ2-2 and V is TRBV4-3; maybe TRBD1 (5 bases). CDR3 length equals 15 residues. Trimming stripped 1 base from V and 0 bases from J, with 6 bases between. Germline CDR1 and CDR2: LGHNA and YSLEER. The CDR3 is CASSQARANTGELFF. CDR3 DNA sequence: TGCGCCAGCAGCCAAGCCAGGGCGAACACCGGGGAGCTGTTTTTT.

There are a few counts of this clonotype. CDR3 region: CASSEGTSRETQYF. CDR3 DNA: TGTGCCAGCAGTGAAGGGACTAGTAGGGAGACCCAGTACTTC. V is TRBV6-1 and J is TRBJ2-5, with 7 bases that match TRBD2. Germline values: CDR1 MNHNS, CDR2 SASEGT. The junction had 4 bases not matched to a gene; V was cut back by 1 base and J by 5 bases. The length of the CDR3 is 14 residues.

V and J are TRBV25-1 and TRBJ1-2; maybe TRBD1 (6 bases). CDR1 is MGHDK and CDR2 is SYGVNS in the germline V gene. V was pared by 2 bases and J by 4 bases, with 11 bases between. The CDR3 is 14 amino acids. The DNA of the CDR3 is TGTGCCAGCAGTGAAATCGCAGGGGCCTATGGCTACACCTTC. Its protein is CASSEIAGAYGYTF.

The CDR3 DNA follows: TGTGCCAGCAGTGCCCAGCCCCCCAGGGGAGGGTCACCCCTCCACTTT. It specifies CASSAQPPRGGSPLHF. This chain joins TRBV2 and TRBJ1-6; TRBD1 might be the D (6 bases). Trimming took off 4 bases at V and 10 bases at J, with 20 bases between the two ends. The CDR3 sequence is 16 residues long. Germline CDR1 SNHLY, CDR2 FYNNEI.

This clonotype turned up a few times. The V call is TRBV27, the J call TRBJ2-7; the D is unclear. This CDR3 is 13 amino acids long. CDR1 and CDR2 from the germline V gene are MNHEY and SMNVEV (reference sequence). Trimming cost V 2 bases and J 2 bases, with 7 bases left between them. The CDR3 sequence is CASSLLSAYEQYF. CDR3 sequence (DNA): TGTGCCAGCAGTTTACTATCCGCCTACGAGCAGTACTTC.

The gene calls are TRBV5-1 and TRBJ2-1, with 7 bases aligning to TRBD2. Trimming took 7 bases from V and 8 from J; bases not matched to a gene: 12. The CDR3 sequence is 14 residues long. Germline assignment: CDR1 SGHRS and CDR2 YFSETQ. CDR3 in DNA: TGCGCCAGCGGACAAGGCGGGAGTTCACATGAGCAGTTCTTC. Translation gives CASGQGGSSHEQFF.

V gene TRBV20-1 combines with J gene TRBJ1-1; 9 nucleotides align to TRBD1. V gave up 6 bases and J gave up 5 bases; unmatched junction bases: 7. This CDR3 comprises 13 residues. CDR1 is DFQATT, CDR2 SNEGSKA, per germline (reference sequence). The CDR3: CSAPDRGGTEAFF. DNA for the CDR3: TGCAGTGCGCCGGACAGGGGTGGAACTGAAGCTTTCTTT.